The clone carrying this T cell receptor beta chain was seen more than once but under ten times. Its antigen is unknown. V was shortened by 0 bases and J by 4 bases, with 11 bases between the two germline ends. The CDR3 runs 15 residues. Germline-derived CDR1 and CDR2 are SGHRS and YFSETQ. This specimen comes from a study of T-cell memory formation after mild COVID-19. The study's findings and limits: The finding that pre-infection memory included some responding clones suggested that cross-reactive memory joined. Clones contracting across day 15 to 85 had a balanced CD4/CD8 profile; later expanding clones leaned CD4+.

cDNA libraries for TCR alpha and TCR beta, carrying sample barcodes and UMIs, came from 5'RACE with constant-segment primers. TCRdb reprocessed the 5' RACE reads with MiXCR, giving one entry per CDR3 protein. This table holds 450,000 to 650,000 distinct CDR3 sequences, roughly 17% found once. Source material: PBMCs or a T cell subset sorted from them (not recorded which). The receptor was isolated from an adult woman who had mild COVID-19 (a few samples of this study predate the infection). Cell type and time point are not known. The rearrangement links TRBV5-1 to TRBJ1-3; D not resolved. CDR3 residues: CASSLASQDGNTIYF. CDR3 nucleotides: TGCGCCAGCAGCTTGGCCAGTCAAGACGGAAACACCATATATTTT.